Below, 20 T cell receptor beta chains from the same sample are listed, as sequenced in a study of T cell changes during pregnancy in multiple sclerosis. Assay: immunoSEQ multiplex PCR; the TCRdb copy retains only in-frame clones and omits some. Altogether 100,000 or so clones are present, roughly 92% being singletons, with the ten largest covering almost 1%. Sequencing used peripheral blood, obtained after pregnancy. The receptors shown here come from a female donor with multiple sclerosis, enrolled in a pregnancy study.

V usage is TRBV7-3 and J usage is TRBJ2-5, with D perhaps matching TRBD2 (6 bases). The CDR3 is 15 residues long. V lost 2 bases and J lost 2, with 12 bases in between. The germline CDR1 and CDR2 sequences are SGHTA and FQGTGA. CDR3 protein: CASSLLGGAQETQYF. CDR3 DNA: TGTGCCAGCAGCTTATTGGGGGGAGCTCAAGAGACCCAGTACTTC.

The J gene is TRBJ2-3, the V gene TRBV19; TRBD1 matches 8 bases. The V segment lost 5 bases and the J segment 0 bases; nucleotides outside the gene matches: 4. The CDR3 loop spans 15 amino acids. Germline assignment: CDR1 LNHDA and CDR2 SQIVND (reference sequence). CDR3 DNA: TGTGCCAGTAGTTCGCGGACAGGGAGCACAGATACGCAGTATTTT. Amino acid sequence: CASSSRTGSTDTQYF.

This clone was recorded once. The V gene is TRBV30, the J gene TRBJ2-1, with 8 bases identical to TRBD2. The CDR3 is 16 residues long. The junction had 8 bases not matched to a gene; V was cut back by 0 bases and J by 4 bases. Germline-derived CDR1 and CDR2 are GTSNPN and SVGIG (reference sequence). CDR3 DNA: TGTGCCTGGAGTGTTGTCCCTAGCGGGTTTTACAATGAGCAGTTCTTC. As protein: CAWSVVPSGFYNEQFF.

The chain uses TRBV27 and TRBJ2-3; unclear D gene. The length of the CDR3 is 15 residues. Trimming took off 10 bases at V and 2 bases at J, with 19 bases between the two ends. Germline assignment: CDR1 MNHEY and CDR2 SMNVEV (reference sequence). The CDR3: CATSKQAGATDTQYF. The CDR3, as DNA: TGTGCCACCTCCAAGCAGGCAGGTGCCACAGATACGCAGTATTTT.

This clone was seen just once. The chain uses TRBV30 and TRBJ1-1; 10 positions match TRBD1. Per the germline V gene, CDR1 is GTSNPN and CDR2 is SVGIG (reference sequence). This CDR3 is built from 13 residues. V was pared by 3 bases and J by 3 bases, with 1 base of the junction left unmatched. CDR3 sequence: CAWRDRGDTEAFF. The CDR3 nucleotides read TGTGCCTGGAGGGACAGGGGGGACACTGAAGCTTTCTTT. Variable domain in full (rest from reference TRBV30 and TRBJ1-1): SQTIHQWPATLVQPVGSPLSLECTVEGTSNPNLYWYRQAAGRGLQLLFYSVGIGQISSEVPQNLSASRPQDRQFILSSKKLLLSDSGFYLCAWRDRGDTEAFFGQGTRLTVV.

This rearrangement joins TRBV14 to TRBJ2-7; tentative D call: TRBD1 (5 bases). Germline values: CDR1 SGHDN, CDR2 FVKESK. This CDR3 has 13 residues. Trimming stripped 4 bases from V and 5 bases from J, with 12 bases between. The CDR3 coding sequence is TGTGCCAGCAGCCCATCAGGGATCCACGAGCAGTACTTC. Translation gives CASSPSGIHEQYF. The full variable domain, its missing parts supplied by reference TRBV14 and TRBJ2-7, is EAGVTQFPSHSVIEKGQTVTLRCDPISGHDNLYWYRRVMGKEIKFLLHFVKESKQDESGMPNNRFLAERTGGTYSTLKVQPAELEDSGVYFCASSPSGIHEQYFGPGTRLTVT.

This chain links TRBV28 with TRBJ1-1; 11 positions match TRBD1. The CDR3 is made up of 17 amino acids. Trimming cost V 6 bases and J 3 bases; bases outside gene matches: 12. Germline assignment: CDR1 MDHEN and CDR2 SYDVKM. CDR3 DNA sequence: TGTGCCAGCAGGCAAAGGTCCGGGACAGGGGGTCACACTGAAGCTTTCTTT. Translated: CASRQRSGTGGHTEAFF.

The chain has TRBV4-2 and TRBJ2-5; 10 nucleotides agree with TRBD1. After removal of 4 bases from V and 3 bases from J, the junction contained 5 bases not matched to a gene. Germline V gene sequence: CDR1 LGHNA, CDR2 YNFKEQ. The CDR3 extends over 15 amino acids. CDR3 nucleotides: TGTGCCAGCAGCCCCACTGGACAGGGGGAAGAGACCCAGTACTTC. Its protein is CASSPTGQGEETQYF.

This rearrangement joins TRBV19 to TRBJ2-1, with 9 bases fitting TRBD1. The V and J ends lost 7 bases and 7 bases, in that order; junction bases with no gene match: 11. The CDR3 is 15 residues long. CDR1 and CDR2 from the germline V gene are LNHDA and SQIVND (reference sequence). CDR3 sequence: CASTDDRGARNEQFF. The CDR3 DNA is TGTGCCAGTACAGACGACAGGGGGGCTCGGAATGAGCAGTTCTTC.

This chain links TRBV9 with TRBJ2-3, with D perhaps TRBD2 (5 bases). The CDR3 is 16 amino acids. Trimming left V 4 bases short and J 1 base short, with 16 bases between. CDR1 and CDR2 (germline): SGDLS, YYNGEE. The CDR3 here is CASSTSLSGRTDTQYF. The CDR3 region has the DNA TGTGCCAGCAGCACCAGTCTCAGCGGCCGCACAGATACGCAGTATTTT.

This clone was observed a single time. The V call is TRBV25-1, the J call TRBJ2-1; 9 bases are a match to TRBD2. Trimming took 2 bases from V and 4 from J; bases not matched to a gene: 6. Germline CDR1 reads MGHDK; CDR2 reads SYGVNS. The CDR3 runs to 16 residues. CDR3: CASSEEGLARYNEQFF. Here the CDR3 DNA reads TGTGCCAGCAGTGAAGAGGGACTAGCTCGTTACAATGAGCAGTTCTTC. The whole variable domain, remainder taken from reference TRBV25-1 and TRBJ2-1, is EADIYQTPRYLVIGTGKKITLECSQTMGHDKMYWYQQDPGMELHLIHYSYGVNSTEKGDLSSESTVSRIRTEHFPLTLESARPSHTSQYLCASSEEGLARYNEQFFGPGTRLTVL.

This chain joins TRBV5-1 and TRBJ2-5; TRBD2 might be the D (5 bases). CDR3 length: 15 residues. Germline V lookup: CDR1 SGHRS, CDR2 YFSETQ. Trimming stripped 0 bases from V and 1 base from J, with 10 bases between. CDR3 coding DNA: TGCGCCAGCAGCTTGGATGGGAGACCCCAAGAGACCCAGTACTTC. It codes for CASSLDGRPQETQYF.

This chain links TRBV4-1 with TRBJ2-5, with 8 bases fitting TRBD2. With V trimmed by 1 base and J by 2 bases, 12 bases remained unmatched. The CDR3 has 18 amino acids. The germline V gene has CDR1 MGHRA and CDR2 YSYEKL. The CDR3 bases are TGCGCCAGCAGCCAAGGCCAAGCAGCGGGAGCTGGTCAAGAGACCCAGTACTTC. Translation: CASSQGQAAGAGQETQYF.

This clone was recorded once. The rearrangement uses TRBV19 and TRBJ2-1; the match to TRBD2 covers 8 bases. CDR1 LNHDA and CDR2 SQIVND come from the germline V gene (reference sequence). CDR3 size: 16 residues. J was trimmed by 4 bases and V by 7 bases; bases with no gene match: 12. The CDR3 loop is CASIPRTSGEYNEQFF. CDR3 in DNA: TGTGCCAGTATCCCTCGAACTAGCGGAGAGTACAATGAGCAGTTCTTC.

The rearrangement joins TRBV19 to TRBJ1-5, with 7 bases lining up with TRBD1. The CDR3 has 14 amino acids. Looked up from germline, CDR1 is LNHDA and CDR2 is SQIVND (reference sequence). With V trimmed by 4 bases and J by 2 bases, 2 bases remained unmatched. CDR3 sequence (DNA): TGTGCCAGTAGTACCGACAGGGGCAATCAGCCCCAGCATTTT. Translation gives CASSTDRGNQPQHF. The full variable domain, its missing parts supplied by reference TRBV19 and TRBJ1-5, is DGGITQSPKYLFRKEGQNVTLSCEQNLNHDAMYWYRQDPGQGLRLIYYSQIVNDFQKGDIAEGYSVSREKKESFPLTVTSAQKNPTAFYLCASSTDRGNQPQHFGDGTRLSIL.

The rearrangement uses TRBV12-5 and TRBJ1-1; no clear D gene. The CDR3 is made up of 14 amino acids. CDR1 and CDR2 (germline): LGHNT, FRNRAP. V dropped 4 bases and J dropped 1 base, with 10 bases sitting between them. This CDR3 is CASGSLPGNTEAFF. The CDR3 coding sequence is TGTGCTAGTGGTTCCCTTCCCGGGAACACTGAAGCTTTCTTT.

In this sample, this clone turned up once. The chain is built from TRBV5-8 and TRBJ2-3, with 10 bases lining up with TRBD2. J gave up 4 bases and V 3 bases, and 5 bases lay outside the gene matches. The CDR3 totals 15 residues. The germline V gene encodes CDR1 SGHTS and CDR2 YDEGEE. As DNA, the CDR3 is TGTGCCAGCAGCTCACAGCGGGAGGGACCAGATACGCAGTATTTT. Translating it yields CASSSQREGPDTQYF.

This clone was picked up a small number of times. The chain joins TRBV30 to TRBJ1-5; weak D call: TRBD1 (5 bases). Germline CDR1 and CDR2: GTSNPN and SVGIG (reference sequence). Trimming removed 0 bases at V and 2 bases at J, with 11 bases between. CDR3 size: 15 residues. The CDR3 spells CAWSVPDSRNQPQHF. DNA of the CDR3: TGTGCCTGGAGTGTACCCGACAGCCGCAATCAGCCCCAGCATTTT. The variable domain in full, completed from reference TRBV30 and TRBJ1-5, reads SQTIHQWPATLVQPVGSPLSLECTVEGTSNPNLYWYRQAAGRGLQLLFYSVGIGQISSEVPQNLSASRPQDRQFILSSKKLLLSDSGFYLCAWSVPDSRNQPQHFGDGTRLSIL.

V gene TRBV9 combines with J gene TRBJ2-5, with TRBD1 matching over 7 bases. Germline loops: CDR1 SGDLS, CDR2 YYNGEE. The J segment lost 1 base and the V segment lost 2 bases, leaving 2 bases of the junction unmatched. CDR3 size: 14 residues. CDR3: CASSVGTAQETQYF. The CDR3 DNA reads TGTGCCAGCAGCGTCGGGACAGCCCAAGAGACCCAGTACTTC.

The chain combines TRBV5-4 with TRBJ2-7, with TRBD2 matching 9 bases. After removal of 5 bases from V and 2 bases from J, the junction contained 5 bases not matched to a gene. This CDR3 comprises 14 residues. Germline CDR1 is SGHNT and CDR2 is YYREEE (reference sequence). CDR3 loop: CASSPIAGAYEQYF. DNA for the CDR3: TGTGCCAGCAGTCCAATAGCGGGAGCCTACGAGCAGTACTTC.